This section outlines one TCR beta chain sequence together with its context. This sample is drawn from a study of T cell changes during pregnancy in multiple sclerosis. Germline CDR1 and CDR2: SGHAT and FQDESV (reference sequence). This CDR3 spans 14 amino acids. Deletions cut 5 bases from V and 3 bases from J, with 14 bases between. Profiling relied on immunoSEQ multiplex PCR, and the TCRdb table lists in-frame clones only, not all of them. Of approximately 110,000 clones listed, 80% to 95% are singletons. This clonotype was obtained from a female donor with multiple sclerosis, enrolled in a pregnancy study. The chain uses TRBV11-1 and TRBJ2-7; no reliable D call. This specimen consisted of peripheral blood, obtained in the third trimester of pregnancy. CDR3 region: CASSPVLLSYEQYF. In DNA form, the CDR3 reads TGTGCCAGCAGCCCTGTCTTACTTAGCTACGAGCAGTACTTC.